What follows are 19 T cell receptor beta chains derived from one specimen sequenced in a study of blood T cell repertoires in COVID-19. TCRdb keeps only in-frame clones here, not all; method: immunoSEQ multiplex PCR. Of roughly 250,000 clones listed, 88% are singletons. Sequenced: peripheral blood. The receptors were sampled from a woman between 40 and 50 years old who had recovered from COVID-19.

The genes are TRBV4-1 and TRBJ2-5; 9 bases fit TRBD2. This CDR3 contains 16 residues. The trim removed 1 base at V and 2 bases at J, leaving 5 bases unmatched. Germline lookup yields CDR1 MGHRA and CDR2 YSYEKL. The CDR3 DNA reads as TGCGCCAGCAGCCAAGCTAGCGGGGCCCATCAAGAGACCCAGTACTTC. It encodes CASSQASGAHQETQYF.

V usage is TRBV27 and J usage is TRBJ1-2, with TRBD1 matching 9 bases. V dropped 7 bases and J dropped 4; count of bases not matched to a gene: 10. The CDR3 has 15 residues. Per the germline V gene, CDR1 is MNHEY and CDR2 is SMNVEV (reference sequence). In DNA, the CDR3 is TGTGCCAGCACCTCCCTCCAGGGACAGGGCTATGGCTACACCTTC. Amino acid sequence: CASTSLQGQGYGYTF.

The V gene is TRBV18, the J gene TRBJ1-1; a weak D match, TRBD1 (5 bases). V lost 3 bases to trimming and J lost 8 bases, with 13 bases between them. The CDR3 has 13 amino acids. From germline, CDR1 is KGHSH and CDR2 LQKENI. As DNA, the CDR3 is TGTGCCAGCTCACCGCAATGGGGGGACGAAGCTTTCTTT. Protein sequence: CASSPQWGDEAFF.

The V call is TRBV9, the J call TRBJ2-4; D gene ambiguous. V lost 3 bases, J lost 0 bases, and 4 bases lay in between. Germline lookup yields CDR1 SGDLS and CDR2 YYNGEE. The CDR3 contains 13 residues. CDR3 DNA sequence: TGTGCCAGCAGCGGAGTAGCCAAAAACATTCAGTACTTC. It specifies CASSGVAKNIQYF.

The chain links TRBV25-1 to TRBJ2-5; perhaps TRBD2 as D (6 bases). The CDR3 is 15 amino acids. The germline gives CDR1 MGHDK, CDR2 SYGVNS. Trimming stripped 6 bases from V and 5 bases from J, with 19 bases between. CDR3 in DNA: TGTGCCAGCAGCCTGGCGGAGGGAAGATGGGAGACCCAGTACTTC. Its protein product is CASSLAEGRWETQYF. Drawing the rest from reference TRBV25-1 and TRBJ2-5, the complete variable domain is EADIYQTPRYLVIGTGKKITLECSQTMGHDKMYWYQQDPGMELHLIHYSYGVNSTEKGDLSSESTVSRIRTEHFPLTLESARPSHTSQYLCASSLAEGRWETQYFGPGTRLLVL.

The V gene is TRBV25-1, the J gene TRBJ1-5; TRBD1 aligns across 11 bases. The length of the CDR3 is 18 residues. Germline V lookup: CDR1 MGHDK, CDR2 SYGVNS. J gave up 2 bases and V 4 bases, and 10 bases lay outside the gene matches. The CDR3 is CASSGGTGGASGNQPQHF. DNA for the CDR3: TGTGCCAGCAGTGGTGGGACAGGGGGGGCCTCGGGCAATCAGCCCCAGCATTTT.

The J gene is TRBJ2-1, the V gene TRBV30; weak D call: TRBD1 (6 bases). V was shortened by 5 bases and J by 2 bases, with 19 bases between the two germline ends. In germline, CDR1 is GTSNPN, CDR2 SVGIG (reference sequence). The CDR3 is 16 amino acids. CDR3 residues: CAWEGDGRAAYNEQFF. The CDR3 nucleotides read TGTGCCTGGGAGGGGGACGGGCGGGCCGCCTACAATGAGCAGTTCTTC.

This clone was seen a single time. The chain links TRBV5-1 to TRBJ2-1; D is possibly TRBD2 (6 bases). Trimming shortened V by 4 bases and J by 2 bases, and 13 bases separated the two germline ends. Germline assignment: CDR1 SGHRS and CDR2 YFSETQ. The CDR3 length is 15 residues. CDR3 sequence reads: CASSHRDSPYNEQFF. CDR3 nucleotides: TGCGCCAGCAGCCACCGGGACTCCCCCTACAATGAGCAGTTCTTC.

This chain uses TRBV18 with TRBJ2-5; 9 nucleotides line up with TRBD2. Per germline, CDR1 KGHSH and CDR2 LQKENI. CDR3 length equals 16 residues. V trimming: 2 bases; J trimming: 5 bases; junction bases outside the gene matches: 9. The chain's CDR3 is CASSPVGGRAVETQYF. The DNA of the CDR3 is TGTGCCAGCTCACCAGTAGGCGGGAGGGCCGTTGAGACCCAGTACTTC.

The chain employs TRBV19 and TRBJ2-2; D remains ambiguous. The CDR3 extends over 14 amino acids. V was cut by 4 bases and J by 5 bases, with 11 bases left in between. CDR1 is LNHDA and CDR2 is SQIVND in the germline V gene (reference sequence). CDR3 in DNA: TGTGCCAGTAGTAGACCCTCCGGGACCGGGGAGCTGTTTTTT. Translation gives CASSRPSGTGELFF.

The CDR3 reads CASRPQTGSGTGELFF. CDR3 bases: TGTGCCAGCAGACCTCAGACAGGGAGTGGGACCGGGGAGCTGTTTTTT. The rearrangement uses TRBV27 and TRBJ2-2; TRBD1 matches at 7 bases. The CDR3 has 16 amino acids. The J segment lost 5 bases and the V segment lost 6 bases, leaving 12 bases of the junction unmatched. Germline loops: CDR1 MNHEY, CDR2 SMNVEV (reference sequence).

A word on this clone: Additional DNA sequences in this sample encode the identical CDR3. Written as DNA, the CDR3 is TGTGCCAGCAGCGTAGTCAGGGGAACTGAAGCTTTCTTT. Residues: CASSVVRGTEAFF. This chain links TRBV9 with TRBJ1-1; D might be TRBD1 (6 bases). CDR1 and CDR2 from the germline V gene are SGDLS and YYNGEE. This CDR3 region has 13 residues. V gave up 0 bases and J gave up 5 bases, with 8 bases separating them.

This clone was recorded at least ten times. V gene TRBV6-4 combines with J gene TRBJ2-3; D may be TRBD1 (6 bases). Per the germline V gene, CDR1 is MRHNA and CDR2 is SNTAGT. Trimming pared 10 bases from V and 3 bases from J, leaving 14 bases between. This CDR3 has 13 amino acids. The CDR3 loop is CATSGTSTDTQYF. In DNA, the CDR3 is TGTGCCACCTCCGGGACATCTACAGATACGCAGTATTTT.

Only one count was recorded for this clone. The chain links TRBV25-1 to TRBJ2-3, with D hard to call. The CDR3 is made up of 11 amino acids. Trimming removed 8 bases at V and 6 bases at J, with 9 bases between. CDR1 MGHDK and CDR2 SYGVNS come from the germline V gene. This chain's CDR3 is CASAPGDTQYF. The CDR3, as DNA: TGTGCCAGCGCCCCCGGGGATACGCAGTATTTT.

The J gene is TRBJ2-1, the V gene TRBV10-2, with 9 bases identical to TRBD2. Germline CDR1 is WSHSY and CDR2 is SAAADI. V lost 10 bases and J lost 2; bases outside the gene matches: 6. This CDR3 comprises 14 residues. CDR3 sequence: CATISGSAYNEQFF. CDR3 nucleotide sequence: TGCGCCACCATTAGCGGGAGCGCCTACAATGAGCAGTTCTTC.

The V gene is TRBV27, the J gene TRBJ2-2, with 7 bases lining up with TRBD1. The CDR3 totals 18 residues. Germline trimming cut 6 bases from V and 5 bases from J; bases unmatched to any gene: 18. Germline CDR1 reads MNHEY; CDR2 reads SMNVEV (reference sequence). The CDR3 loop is CASRQAGAGGWGTGELFF. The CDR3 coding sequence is TGTGCCAGCAGACAGGCCGGAGCAGGGGGTTGGGGGACCGGGGAGCTGTTTTTT.

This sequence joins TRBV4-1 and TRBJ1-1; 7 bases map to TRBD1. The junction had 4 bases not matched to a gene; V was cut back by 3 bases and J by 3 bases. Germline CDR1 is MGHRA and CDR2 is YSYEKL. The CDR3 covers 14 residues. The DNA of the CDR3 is TGCGCCAGCAGCCAGGCCACAGGGGACACTGAAGCTTTCTTT. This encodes CASSQATGDTEAFF.

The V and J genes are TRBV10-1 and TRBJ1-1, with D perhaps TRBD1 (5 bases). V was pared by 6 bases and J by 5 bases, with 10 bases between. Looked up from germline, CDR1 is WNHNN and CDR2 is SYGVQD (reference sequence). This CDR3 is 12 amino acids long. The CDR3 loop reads CASSAGGTEAFF. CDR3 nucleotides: TGCGCCAGCAGCGCCGGGGGGACTGAAGCTTTCTTT.

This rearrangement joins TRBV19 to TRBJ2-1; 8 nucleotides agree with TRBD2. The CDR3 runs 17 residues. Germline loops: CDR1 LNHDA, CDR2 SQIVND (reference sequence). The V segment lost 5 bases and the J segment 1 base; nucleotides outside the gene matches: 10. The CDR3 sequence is CASSRTVRGRSYNEQFF. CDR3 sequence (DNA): TGTGCCAGTAGTCGGACTGTGCGCGGGAGGTCCTACAATGAGCAGTTCTTC. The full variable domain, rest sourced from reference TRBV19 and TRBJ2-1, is DGGITQSPKYLFRKEGQNVTLSCEQNLNHDAMYWYRQDPGQGLRLIYYSQIVNDFQKGDIAEGYSVSREKKESFPLTVTSAQKNPTAFYLCASSRTVRGRSYNEQFFGPGTRLTVL.